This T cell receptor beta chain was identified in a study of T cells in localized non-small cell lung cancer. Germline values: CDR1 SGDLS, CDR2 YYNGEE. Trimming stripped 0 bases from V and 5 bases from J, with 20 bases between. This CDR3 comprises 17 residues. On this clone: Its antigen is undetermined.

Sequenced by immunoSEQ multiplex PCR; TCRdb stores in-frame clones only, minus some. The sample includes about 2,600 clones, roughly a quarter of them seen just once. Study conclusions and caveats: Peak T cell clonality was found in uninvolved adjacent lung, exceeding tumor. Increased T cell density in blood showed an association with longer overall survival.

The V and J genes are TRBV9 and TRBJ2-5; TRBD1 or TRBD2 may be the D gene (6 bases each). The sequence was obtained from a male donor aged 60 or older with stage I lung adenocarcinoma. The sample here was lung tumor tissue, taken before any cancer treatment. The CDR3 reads CASSVGVFGGGRETQYF. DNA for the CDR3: TGTGCCAGCAGCGTAGGTGTCTTTGGAGGGGGGAGGGAGACCCAGTACTTC.